A selection of T cell receptor beta chains follows, all from one sample in a study of vaccination effects on CD4 cells after COVID-19. Produced via immunoSEQ multiplex PCR; TCRdb's table is partial and in-frame only. The table records approximately 45,000 clones, approximately 80% of them present only once. Their antigens are not known. The material sequenced was CD4+ T cells from PBMCs cultured without peptide, taken before COVID-19 vaccination. The receptors stem from a human donor who had a prior SARS-CoV-2 infection. The CDR3 runs from the conserved cysteine through the conserved F or W. Clone size is given for some rows only: seen once, a few or many times, or a class if the clone is expanded.

.,TRBJ2-3,TRBV7-2,CASSSKRGGQDTQYF
.,TRBJ2-1,TRBV19,CASSMQDHEQFF
.,TRBJ2-2,TRBV2,CASTTDRGGTGELFF
once,TRBJ1-3,TRBV15,CATSRGTGPGNTIYF
.,TRBJ2-2,TRBV5-1,CASSLDSTGELFF
.,TRBJ2-7,TRBV5-6,CASSLVGGGSSYEQYF
.,TRBJ1-1,TRBV14,CASSLIRDTEAFF
.,TRBJ2-7,TRBV6-5,CASSYSPASGYYEQYF
.,TRBJ2-7,TRBV2,CASRNIDYEQYF
.,TRBJ1-2,TRBV7-3,CASSLWGGHGYTF
.,TRBJ2-5,TRBV12-3/TRBV12-4,CASSLGVRETQYF
.,TRBJ2-2,TRBV7-2,CASSPRGQGASTGELFF
once,TRBJ1-2,TRBV2,CASSGQGMDYGYTF
.,TRBJ1-6,TRBV9,CASSVGLNRDDSYNSPLHF
once,TRBJ2-7,TRBV7-2,CASTYTHGHYEQYF
.,TRBJ2-5,TRBV7-2,CASSQWVFSGGPQETQYF
.,TRBJ2-3,TRBV7-9,CASSLAGGTDTQYF
.,TRBJ2-7,TRBV6-5,CASSSDWGSYEQYF
.,TRBJ2-7,TRBV7-9,CASSLSGSYEQYF
.,TRBJ1-5,TRBV15,CATSRDPTGGGQPQHF
.,TRBJ2-1,TRBV7-9,CASSLGGGYNEQFF
.,TRBJ2-3,TRBV9,CASSADGDTQYF
.,TRBJ1-1,TRBV7-2,CASRTGGGVSAPAFF
.,TRBJ1-5,TRBV2,CASNRGPINQPQHF
.,TRBJ1-5,TRBV11-3,CASSSTGNQPQHF
.,TRBJ2-7,TRBV7-3,CASSLGTGGVYEQYF
.,TRBJ2-3,TRBV6-6,CASSFGQGRVDTQYF
.,TRBJ2-7,TRBV5-5,CASSLVLAGIYEQYF
once,TRBJ2-2,TRBV19,CASRRGQIFSSGRASGELFF
few,TRBJ2-2,TRBV2,CASRQPDRRNTGELFF
few,TRBJ1-1,TRBV24-1,CATSDPGGEAFF
few,TRBJ1-2,TRBV13,CASSSGPNFYGYTF
.,TRBJ2-4,TRBV6-5,CASRRGRENIQYF
.,TRBJ2-1,TRBV4-1,CASSQIETGAVKQFF
once,TRBJ2-6,TRBV9,CASSDGLHSGANVLTF
.,TRBJ2-4,TRBV7-2,CASSSNPGAGAKNIQYF
.,TRBJ2-7,TRBV4-3,CASSQLWVAGAAYEQYF